The source of this TCR beta chain is a study of identical twins. Findings and limits, study-wide: Those out-of-frame alpha sequences shared by twins showed an excess of low generation probability. Fewer insertions marked abundant cord blood beta clonotypes; young adult naive trended weakly, memory not at all. Models underestimated TCR alpha sharing (out-of-frame) in monozygotic twins.

TCRdb fed the 5' RACE reads into MiXCR, producing one record per CDR3 protein. The data show fewer than 450,000 distinct CDR3 sequences, 8.5% to 10% seen once. This clonotype was detected ten times or more. The antigen remains undetermined. This receptor was taken from a woman aged 45-65 years in good health. Sequencing used naive T cells sorted from blood.

The CDR3 sequence: CASSTGTPEAFF. In DNA, the CDR3 is TGTGCCAGCAGTACCGGGACCCCTGAAGCTTTCTTT. The chain joins TRBV12-3 or TRBV12-4 to TRBJ1-1; tentative D call: TRBD1 (5 bases). This CDR3 comprises 12 residues. V lost 5 bases to trimming and J lost 6 bases, with 10 bases between them.